Reported below is one T cell receptor beta chain. Its matching antigen is unknown. This record comes from a study of OX40 agonist ivuxolimab in advanced cancers. Study at large: The dose-escalation group included hepatocellular carcinoma, melanoma, renal cell carcinoma and head and neck cancer. Study results and limitations: Expansion of clones was among the lowest in partial responders at 0.1-3.0 mg/kg. Expanded clones were, on average, more numerous among CD8+ T cells than CD4+.

Germline V CDR1 and CDR2: SGHRS, YFSETQ. CDR3 length: 14 residues. The V end lost 1 base, the J end lost 5 bases, and 13 bases lay between the germline ends. Some clones are missing from TCRdb's copy, which holds only in-frame ones; the method was immunoSEQ multiplex PCR. Of roughly 30,000 clones listed, less than 90% are singletons. Autoimmune disease history or systemic immunosuppression meant exclusion. The source is an adult with an advanced solid tumor such as melanoma, head and neck, liver or kidney cancer. The chain combines TRBV5-1 with TRBJ2-7; D gene uncertain. The material was CD4+ or CD8+ T cells sorted from blood, obtained in a trial of the OX40 agonist ivuxolimab. This chain's CDR3 is CASSLSPYNHEQYF. CDR3 DNA sequence: TGCGCCAGCAGCTTGTCTCCTTACAACCACGAGCAGTACTTC.